What follows are 31 T cell receptor beta chains derived from one specimen sequenced in a study of blood T cell repertoires in COVID-19. The assay was immunoSEQ multiplex PCR, and TCRdb's table has in-frame clones only and misses some. The data contain under 250,000 clones, around 86% of them seen just once; the ten biggest clones take up approximately 6.2%. Sequenced input: peripheral blood. These receptor sequences come from a woman over 75 with COVID-19, enrolled during active disease.

The genes are TRBV5-4 and TRBJ1-6; the D is unclear. V was pared by 4 bases and J by 7 bases, with 15 bases between. The CDR3 runs to 15 residues. Per germline, CDR1 SGHNT and CDR2 YYREEE (reference sequence). The CDR3 DNA is TGTGCCAGCAGCGCCGGACTTCCCCTAAATTCACCCCTCCACTTT. Translated: CASSAGLPLNSPLHF.

The V call is TRBV2, the J call TRBJ1-3; no firm D call. Trimming stripped 3 bases from V and 0 bases from J, with 6 bases between. This CDR3 contains 14 residues. Germline lookup yields CDR1 SNHLY and CDR2 FYNNEI. CDR3 loop: CASSDRVSGNTIYF. CDR3 in DNA: TGTGCCAGCAGTGACCGGGTCTCTGGAAACACCATATATTTT.

The chain employs TRBV19 and TRBJ1-1; tentative D call: TRBD1 (5 bases). CDR3 length: 17 amino acids. The V gene's germline CDR1 is LNHDA and CDR2 SQIVND (reference sequence). Between the trimmed V and J ends, which lost 7 bases and 0 bases, there was a span of 21 bases. CDR3 bases: TGTGCCAGTACCATAGGGGCAGGATGGGCTCTGAACACTGAAGCTTTCTTT. It encodes CASTIGAGWALNTEAFF.

The chain has TRBV4-2 and TRBJ1-1; D possibly corresponds to TRBD1 (6 bases). CDR1 and CDR2 (germline): LGHNA, YNFKEQ. Between the trimmed V and J ends, which lost 7 bases and 3 bases, there was a span of 15 bases. The length of the CDR3 is 14 residues. CDR3: CASTPGGGYTEAFF. Here the CDR3 DNA reads TGTGCCAGCACCCCAGGCGGGGGCTACACTGAAGCTTTCTTT.

The chain recombines TRBV2 with TRBJ2-3; possible D gene TRBD1, 5 bases. The CDR3 totals 12 residues. V lost 8 bases and J lost 0, with 6 bases in between. CDR1 is SNHLY and CDR2 is FYNNEI in the germline V gene. CDR3 coding DNA: TGTGCCAGCGGGGCTAGCACAGATACGCAGTATTTT. As protein: CASGASTDTQYF.

The chain links TRBV6-6 to TRBJ2-2; D perhaps matches TRBD2 (6 bases). Trimming left V 0 bases short and J 7 bases short, with 9 bases between. The CDR3 is 14 residues long. Germline loops: CDR1 MNHNY, CDR2 SVGAGI (reference sequence). The CDR3 region has the DNA TGTGCCAGCAGTTACTCTCGGGGGAACGGGGAGCTGTTTTTT. Its translation: CASSYSRGNGELFF.

The V call is TRBV4-3, the J call TRBJ2-1; weak D call: TRBD1 (6 bases). The CDR3 has 18 residues. Looked up from germline, CDR1 is LGHNA and CDR2 is YSLEER. Trimming pared 0 bases from V and 0 bases from J, leaving 15 bases between. Here the CDR3 DNA reads TGCGCCAGCAGCCAAGATCCCAGGGGCGCAAACTCCTACAATGAGCAGTTCTTC. Its translation: CASSQDPRGANSYNEQFF.

V gene TRBV7-2 combines with J gene TRBJ2-1; 11 nucleotides line up with TRBD2. This CDR3 region has 18 residues. V lost 2 bases to trimming and J lost 3 bases; unmatched junction nucleotides: 9. In germline, CDR1 is SGHTA, CDR2 FQGNSA. The CDR3 DNA sequence: TGTGCCAGCAGCTTATCTAGCCTACTAGCGGGGGACTACAATGAGCAGTTCTTC. Residues: CASSLSSLLAGDYNEQFF.

This clone was detected only once. V gene TRBV27 combines with J gene TRBJ1-5; D may be TRBD1 (6 bases). CDR3 length: 17 amino acids. Germline CDR1 MNHEY, CDR2 SMNVEV (reference sequence). Trimming shortened V by 2 bases and J by 9 bases, and 23 bases separated the two germline ends. CDR3 in amino acids: CASSLVIGQTTRGPQHF. CDR3 coding DNA: TGTGCCAGCAGTTTAGTGATAGGACAGACGACCCGGGGGCCCCAGCATTTT.

This CDR3 reads CASSIGGALNEKLFF. In DNA form, the CDR3 reads TGTGCCAGTAGTATCGGAGGGGCCCTAAATGAAAAACTGTTTTTT. V gene TRBV19 combines with J gene TRBJ1-4; possible D gene TRBD1, 5 bases. The CDR3 runs 15 residues. V lost 3 bases and J lost 5, with 13 bases in between. In germline, CDR1 is LNHDA, CDR2 SQIVND (reference sequence).

This clone occurred a few times. CDR3 coding DNA: TGTGCCAGCTCACCAGGACAGGAGTCCTACGAGCAGTACTTC. Residues: CASSPGQESYEQYF. This chain connects TRBV18 to TRBJ2-7; the match to TRBD1 covers 7 bases. V was clipped by 2 bases and J by 1 base; unmatched bases: 2. The germline V gene encodes CDR1 KGHSH and CDR2 LQKENI. CDR3 length: 14 amino acids. The full variable domain, its missing parts supplied by reference TRBV18 and TRBJ2-7, is NAGVMQNPRHLVRRRGQEARLRCSPMKGHSHVYWYRQLPEEGLKFMVYLQKENIIDESGMPKERFSAEFPKEGPSILRIQQVVRGDSAAYFCASSPGQESYEQYFGPGTRLTVT.

This clone has more than one count but fewer than ten. The V gene is TRBV6-5, the J gene TRBJ1-2; 10 bases align to TRBD1. V lost 6 bases and J lost 2; bases outside the gene matches: 3. Germline V CDR1 and CDR2: MNHEY, SVGAGI. The CDR3 runs to 14 residues. Here the CDR3 DNA reads TGTGCCAGCAGGAGGGACAGGGGCAACTATGGCTACACCTTC. Translating it yields CASRRDRGNYGYTF.

The table lists this clone with a count of one. The chain employs TRBV3-1 (or the pseudogene TRBV3-2) and TRBJ2-7, with D tentatively TRBD1 (5 bases). Per the germline V gene, CDR1 is LGHDT and CDR2 is YNNKEL (reference sequence). The V gene lost 1 base and the J gene lost 6 bases, with 10 bases spanning the gap. The CDR3 consists of 13 residues. The CDR3 DNA sequence: TGTGCCAGCAGCCAAGGGGGCTTCACCGAGCAGTACGTC. Protein: CASSQGGFTEQYV.

The chain couples TRBV9 to TRBJ2-1; TRBD2 agrees at 7 bases. The V gene's germline CDR1 is SGDLS and CDR2 YYNGEE. This CDR3 is 15 amino acids long. The junction had 14 bases not matched to a gene; V was cut back by 4 bases and J by 10 bases. The CDR3 coding sequence is TGTGCCAGCAGCCCCCGCCCAGCGGGGCGTTTGGAGCAGTTCTTC. This translates into CASSPRPAGRLEQFF.

J is TRBJ1-1 and V is TRBV6-5, with TRBD1 matching 8 bases. CDR3 size: 14 residues. Unmatched junction bases numbered 4, after V lost 6 bases and J lost 1 base. Germline V gene sequence: CDR1 MNHEY, CDR2 SVGAGI. This chain's CDR3 is CASSRGQANTEAFF. The CDR3, as DNA: TGTGCCAGCAGCAGGGGACAGGCGAACACTGAAGCTTTCTTT.

The rearrangement uses TRBV6-5 and TRBJ2-3, with 9 bases that match TRBD2. The CDR3 spans 16 residues. Unmatched junction bases numbered 5, after V lost 2 bases and J lost 2 bases. Germline V gene sequence: CDR1 MNHEY, CDR2 SVGAGI. The CDR3 DNA sequence: TGTGCCAGCAGTTACGGCGGGGGGGCCTCCACAGATACGCAGTATTTT. Protein sequence: CASSYGGGASTDTQYF.

The chain joins TRBV5-1 to TRBJ1-4; TRBD1 matches at 9 bases. Germline V gives CDR1 SGHRS, CDR2 YFSETQ. The CDR3 is 17 amino acids. The trim removed 3 bases at V and 6 bases at J, leaving 12 bases unmatched. CDR3 residues: CASSSEPLDRGYEKLFF. Written as DNA, the CDR3 is TGCGCCAGCAGCTCCGAACCCTTGGACAGGGGATATGAAAAACTGTTTTTT.

The CDR3 region has the DNA TGTGCCAGCAGTTACCGCGGACTAGCGGGGGATGAGCAGTTCTTC. Translation gives CASSYRGLAGDEQFF. The chain has TRBV6-5 and TRBJ2-1, with 13 positions matching TRBD2. There are 15 residues in the CDR3. Germline lookup yields CDR1 MNHEY and CDR2 SVGAGI. V dropped 2 bases and J dropped 8; count of bases not matched to a gene: 3.

The chain recombines TRBV27 with TRBJ1-2; possible D gene TRBD1, 6 bases. Germline V gives CDR1 MNHEY, CDR2 SMNVEV (reference sequence). The CDR3 runs to 14 residues. V lost 8 bases to trimming and J lost 4 bases, with 17 bases between them. CDR3 protein: CASGTGLGSYGYTF. For the CDR3, the DNA is TGTGCCAGCGGAACAGGGCTGGGGTCCTATGGCTACACCTTC.

In this sample, this clone turned up a few times. The chain couples TRBV6-5 to TRBJ1-1; D possibly corresponds to TRBD1 (6 bases). V lost 4 bases, J lost 1 base, and 13 bases lay in between. The CDR3 is 15 residues long. CDR1 MNHEY and CDR2 SVGAGI come from the germline V gene. The CDR3 spells CASSSPGHGNTEAFF. CDR3 nucleotides: TGTGCCAGCAGTTCCCCGGGACACGGGAACACTGAAGCTTTCTTT.

This sequence joins TRBV3-1 (or the pseudogene TRBV3-2) and TRBJ1-2; 8 bases map to TRBD1. Germline-derived CDR1 and CDR2 are LGHDT and YNNKEL (reference sequence). This CDR3 contains 13 residues. J was trimmed by 6 bases and V by 6 bases; bases with no gene match: 6. DNA of the CDR3: TGTGCCAGCAGACGGACAGGGAACGATGGCTACACCTTC. This gives the protein CASRRTGNDGYTF.

The chain joins TRBV7-3 to TRBJ2-1; D perhaps matches TRBD2 (6 bases). The CDR3 sequence is 14 residues long. V was trimmed by 2 bases and J by 6 bases, leaving 11 bases between them. The germline V gene encodes CDR1 SGHTA and CDR2 FQGTGA. As DNA, the CDR3 is TGTGCCAGCAGCTTACAGGAACTAGCCAATGAGCAGTTCTTC. Protein sequence: CASSLQELANEQFF.

This sequence joins TRBV20-1 and TRBJ2-7, with 8 bases matching TRBD2. This CDR3 comprises 12 residues. Trimming removed 3 bases from V and 5 bases from J; junction bases left unmatched: 3. In germline, CDR1 is DFQATT, CDR2 SNEGSKA (reference sequence). The CDR3 DNA reads as TGCAGTGCTAGTAGCGGGGACCACGAGCAGTACTTC. This gives the protein CSASSGDHEQYF.

The rearrangement links TRBV7-9 to TRBJ2-7, with 11 bases that match TRBD2. The germline V gene has CDR1 SEHNR and CDR2 FQNEAQ (reference sequence). V trimming: 4 bases; J trimming: 0 bases; junction bases outside the gene matches: 14. This CDR3 comprises 19 residues. CDR3 in amino acids: CASSSSGYLAGGSSYEQYF. CDR3 in DNA: TGTGCCAGCAGCTCCTCAGGGTATCTAGCGGGGGGTTCCTCCTACGAGCAGTACTTC.

This rearrangement joins TRBV12-3 or TRBV12-4 to TRBJ2-1, with TRBD2 identical over 9 bases. V dropped 5 bases and J dropped 12; count of bases not matched to a gene: 2. This CDR3 is 11 amino acids long. The CDR3 here is CASSATSGQFF. For the CDR3, the DNA is TGTGCCAGCAGTGCGACTAGCGGGCAGTTCTTC.

The chain uses TRBV3-1 (or the pseudogene TRBV3-2) and TRBJ2-5; TRBD2 matches at 8 bases. J gave up 7 bases and V 1 base, and 11 bases lay outside the gene matches. CDR3 size: 16 residues. The germline V gene encodes CDR1 LGHDT and CDR2 YNNKEL (reference sequence). CDR3 loop: CASSQAGSGREGTQYF. CDR3 nucleotides: TGTGCCAGCAGCCAAGCAGGCAGCGGGAGAGAGGGGACCCAGTACTTC.

The J gene is TRBJ1-2, the V gene TRBV19; 8 bases map to TRBD1. CDR1 and CDR2 (germline): LNHDA, SQIVND (reference sequence). CDR3 length: 16 amino acids. V gave up 3 bases and J gave up 2 bases; unmatched junction bases: 8. CDR3 region: CASSMGGGQANYGYTF. CDR3 bases: TGTGCCAGTAGTATGGGTGGGGGACAGGCGAACTATGGCTACACCTTC.

The genes are TRBV30 and TRBJ1-5; D gene unclear. V shed 0 bases and J shed 1 base, with 10 bases lying between them. The CDR3 totals 15 residues. Germline assignment: CDR1 GTSNPN and CDR2 SVGIG (reference sequence). Here the CDR3 reads CAWSVRGQSNQPQHF. The CDR3 DNA reads TGTGCCTGGAGTGTACGAGGTCAGAGCAATCAGCCCCAGCATTTT.

V gene TRBV18 combines with J gene TRBJ2-7, with D tentatively TRBD2 (6 bases). Looked up from germline, CDR1 is KGHSH and CDR2 is LQKENI. The V gene lost 0 bases and the J gene lost 1 base, with 13 bases spanning the gap. The CDR3 runs 16 residues. As DNA, the CDR3 is TGTGCCAGCTCACCACCGGCCGGGGGTTATTCCTACGAGCAGTACTTC. Protein product: CASSPPAGGYSYEQYF. Full variable domain (rest looked up from reference TRBV18 and TRBJ2-7): NAGVMQNPRHLVRRRGQEARLRCSPMKGHSHVYWYRQLPEEGLKFMVYLQKENIIDESGMPKERFSAEFPKEGPSILRIQQVVRGDSAAYFCASSPPAGGYSYEQYFGPGTRLTVT.

The V call is TRBV6-6, the J call TRBJ2-3, with 10 bases fitting TRBD2. V was clipped by 6 bases and J by 0 bases; unmatched bases: 3. The length of the CDR3 is 15 residues. CDR1 and CDR2 from the germline V gene are MNHNY and SVGAGI (reference sequence). The CDR3 sequence is CASSLLAGSTDTQYF. The CDR3 DNA reads TGTGCCAGCAGCTTACTAGCGGGAAGCACAGATACGCAGTATTTT.

This chain links TRBV19 with TRBJ2-2; possible D gene TRBD2, 5 bases. Germline CDR1 reads LNHDA; CDR2 reads SQIVND (reference sequence). V dropped 4 bases and J dropped 7 bases, with 10 bases sitting between them. The CDR3 runs to 13 residues. The CDR3 loop is CASSKGGYGELFF. The CDR3 DNA reads TGTGCCAGTAGTAAAGGAGGCTACGGGGAGCTGTTTTTT.